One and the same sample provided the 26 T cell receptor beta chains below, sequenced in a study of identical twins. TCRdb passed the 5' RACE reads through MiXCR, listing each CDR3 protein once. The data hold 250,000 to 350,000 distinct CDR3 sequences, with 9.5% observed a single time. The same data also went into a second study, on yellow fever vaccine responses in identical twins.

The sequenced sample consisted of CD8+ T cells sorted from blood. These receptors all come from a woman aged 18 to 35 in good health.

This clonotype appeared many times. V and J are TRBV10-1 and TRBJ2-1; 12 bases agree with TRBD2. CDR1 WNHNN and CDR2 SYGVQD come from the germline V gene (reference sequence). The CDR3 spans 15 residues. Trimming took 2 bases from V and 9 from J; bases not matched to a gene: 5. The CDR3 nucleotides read TGCGCCAGCAGTGAGGCTAGCGGGAGGGCCGGTGAGCAGTTCTTC. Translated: CASSEASGRAGEQFF.

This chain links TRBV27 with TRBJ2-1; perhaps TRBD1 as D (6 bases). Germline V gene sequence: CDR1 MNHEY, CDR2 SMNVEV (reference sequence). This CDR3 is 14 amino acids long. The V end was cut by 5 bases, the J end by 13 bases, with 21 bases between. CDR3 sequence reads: CASSQTGNLQLQFF. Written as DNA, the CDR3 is TGTGCCAGCAGTCAAACAGGGAATCTTCAATTACAGTTCTTC.

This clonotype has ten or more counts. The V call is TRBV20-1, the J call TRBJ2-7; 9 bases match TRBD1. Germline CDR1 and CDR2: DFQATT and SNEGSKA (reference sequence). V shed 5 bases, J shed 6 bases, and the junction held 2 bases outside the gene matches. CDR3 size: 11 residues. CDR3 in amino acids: CSAPQGAEQYF. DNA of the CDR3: TGCAGTGCTCCACAGGGGGCCGAGCAGTACTTC.

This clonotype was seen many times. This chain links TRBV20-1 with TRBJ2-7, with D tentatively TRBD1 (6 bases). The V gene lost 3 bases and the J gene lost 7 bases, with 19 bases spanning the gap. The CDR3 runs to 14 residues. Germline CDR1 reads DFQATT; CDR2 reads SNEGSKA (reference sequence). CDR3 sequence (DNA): TGCAGTGCTAGTCCATTACCGGACAGACTGGAGCAGTACTTC. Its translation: CSASPLPDRLEQYF.

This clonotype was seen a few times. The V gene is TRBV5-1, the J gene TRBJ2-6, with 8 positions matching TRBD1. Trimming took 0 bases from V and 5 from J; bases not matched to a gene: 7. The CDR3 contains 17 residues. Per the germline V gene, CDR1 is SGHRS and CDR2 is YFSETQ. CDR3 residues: CASSLASAGGWANVLTF. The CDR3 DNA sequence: TGCGCCAGCAGCTTGGCTTCAGCAGGGGGCTGGGCCAACGTCCTGACTTTC. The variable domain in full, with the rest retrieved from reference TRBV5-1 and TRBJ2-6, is KAGVTQTPRYLIKTRGQQVTLSCSPISGHRSVSWYQQTPGQGLQFLFEYFSETQRNKGNFPGRFSGRQFSNSRSEMNVSTLELGDSALYLCASSLASAGGWANVLTFGAGSRLTVL.

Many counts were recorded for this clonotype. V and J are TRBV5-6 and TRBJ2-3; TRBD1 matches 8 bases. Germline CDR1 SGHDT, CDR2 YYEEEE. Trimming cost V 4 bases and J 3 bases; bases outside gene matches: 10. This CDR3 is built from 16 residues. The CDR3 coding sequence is TGTGCCAGCAGCCTGGGACTGGACAGGGCGACAGATACGCAGTATTTT. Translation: CASSLGLDRATDTQYF.

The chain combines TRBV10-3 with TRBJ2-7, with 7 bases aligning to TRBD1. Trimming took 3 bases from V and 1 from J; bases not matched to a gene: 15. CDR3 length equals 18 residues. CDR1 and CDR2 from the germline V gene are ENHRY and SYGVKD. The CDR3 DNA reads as TGTGCCATCAGTGAAGAGGGGGCGGGTAGGGTAGGGTCCTACGAGCAGTACTTC. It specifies CAISEEGAGRVGSYEQYF.

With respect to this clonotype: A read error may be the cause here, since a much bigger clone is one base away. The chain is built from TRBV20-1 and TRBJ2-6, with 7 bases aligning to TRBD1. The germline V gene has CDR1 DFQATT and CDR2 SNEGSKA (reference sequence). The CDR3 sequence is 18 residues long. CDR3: CSAPSSGTVISGANVPTF. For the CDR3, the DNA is TGCAGTGCGCCCTCCTCCGGGACAGTGATCTCTGGGGCCAACGTCCCGACTTTC.

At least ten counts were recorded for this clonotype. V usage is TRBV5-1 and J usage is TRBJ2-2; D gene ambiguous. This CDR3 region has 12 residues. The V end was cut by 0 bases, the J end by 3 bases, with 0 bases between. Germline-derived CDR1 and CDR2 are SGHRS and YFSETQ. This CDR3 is CASSLDTGELFF. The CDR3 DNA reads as TGCGCCAGCAGCTTGGACACCGGGGAGCTGTTTTTT.

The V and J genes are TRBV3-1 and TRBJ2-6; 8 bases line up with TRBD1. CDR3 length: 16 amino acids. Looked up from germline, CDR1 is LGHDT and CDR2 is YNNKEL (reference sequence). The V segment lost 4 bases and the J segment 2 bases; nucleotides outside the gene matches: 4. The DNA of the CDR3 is TGTGCCAGCAGCCGGGGACAGGTAGCTGGGGCCAACGTCCTGACTTTC. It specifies CASSRGQVAGANVLTF.

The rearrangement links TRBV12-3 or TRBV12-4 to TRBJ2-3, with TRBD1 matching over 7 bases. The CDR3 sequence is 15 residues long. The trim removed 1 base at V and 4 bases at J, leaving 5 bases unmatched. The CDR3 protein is CASSLGTGSPDTQYF. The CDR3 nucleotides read TGTGCCAGCAGTTTAGGGACAGGATCCCCAGATACGCAGTATTTT.

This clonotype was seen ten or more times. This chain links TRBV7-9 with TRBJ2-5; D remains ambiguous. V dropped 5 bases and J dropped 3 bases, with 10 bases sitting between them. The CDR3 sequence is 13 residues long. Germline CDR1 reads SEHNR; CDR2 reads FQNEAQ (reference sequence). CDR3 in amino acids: CASSLSSKETQYF. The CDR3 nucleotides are TGTGCCAGCAGCCTATCCAGCAAAGAGACCCAGTACTTC.

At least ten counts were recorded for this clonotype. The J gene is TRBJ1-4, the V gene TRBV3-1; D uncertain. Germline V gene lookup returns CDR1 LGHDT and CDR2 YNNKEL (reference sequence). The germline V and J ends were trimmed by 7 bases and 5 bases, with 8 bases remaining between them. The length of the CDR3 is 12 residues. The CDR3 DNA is TGTGCCAGCATCGGAGGGAATGAAAAACTGTTTTTT. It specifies CASIGGNEKLFF.

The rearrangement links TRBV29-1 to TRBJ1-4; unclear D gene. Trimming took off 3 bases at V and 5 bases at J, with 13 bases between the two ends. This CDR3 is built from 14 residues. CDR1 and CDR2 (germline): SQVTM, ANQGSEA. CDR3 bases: TGCAGCGTTGAGAGGCAGGCCTTGAATGAAAAACTGTTTTTT. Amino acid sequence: CSVERQALNEKLFF. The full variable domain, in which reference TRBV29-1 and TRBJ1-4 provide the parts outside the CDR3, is SAVISQKPSRDICQRGTSLTIQCQVDSQVTMMFWYRQQPGQSLTLIATANQGSEATYESGFVIDKFPISRPNLTFSTLTVSNMSPEDSSIYLCSVERQALNEKLFFGSGTQLSVL.

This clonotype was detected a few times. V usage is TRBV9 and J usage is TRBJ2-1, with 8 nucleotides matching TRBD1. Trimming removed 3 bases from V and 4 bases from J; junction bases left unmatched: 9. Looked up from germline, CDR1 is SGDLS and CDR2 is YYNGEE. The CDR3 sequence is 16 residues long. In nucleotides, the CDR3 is TGTGCCAGCAGCGAACACCTCGGGACAGGATACAATGAGCAGTTCTTC. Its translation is CASSEHLGTGYNEQFF.

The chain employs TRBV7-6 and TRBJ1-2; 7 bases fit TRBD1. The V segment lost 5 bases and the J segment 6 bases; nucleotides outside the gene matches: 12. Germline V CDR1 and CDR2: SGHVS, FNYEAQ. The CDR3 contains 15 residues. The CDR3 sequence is CASSDAGQLFNGYTF. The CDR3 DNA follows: TGTGCCAGCAGCGACGCGGGACAGCTTTTCAATGGCTACACCTTC.

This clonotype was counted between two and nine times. This chain's CDR3 is CASSPQEGPEQYF. The CDR3 nucleotides are TGCGCCAGCAGCCCACAAGAGGGGCCCGAGCAGTACTTC. The chain joins TRBV4-1 to TRBJ2-7, with D possibly being TRBD1 or TRBD2 (5 bases each). Germline V gives CDR1 MGHRA, CDR2 YSYEKL. CDR3 length equals 13 residues. V shed 4 bases and J shed 6 bases, with 13 bases lying between them.

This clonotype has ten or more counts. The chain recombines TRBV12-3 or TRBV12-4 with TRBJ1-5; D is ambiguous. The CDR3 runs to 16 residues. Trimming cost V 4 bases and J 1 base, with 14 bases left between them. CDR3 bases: TGTGCCAGCAGTTCCCTCGGGTCCGACAGCAATCAGCCCCAGCATTTT. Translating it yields CASSSLGSDSNQPQHF.

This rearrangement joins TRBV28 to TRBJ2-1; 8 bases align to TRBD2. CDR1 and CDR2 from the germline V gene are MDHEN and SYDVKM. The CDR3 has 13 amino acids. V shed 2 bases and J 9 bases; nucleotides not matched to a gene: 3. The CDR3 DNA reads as TGTGCCAGCAGTTTACCAGCGGGGGTTGAGCAGTTCTTC. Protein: CASSLPAGVEQFF.

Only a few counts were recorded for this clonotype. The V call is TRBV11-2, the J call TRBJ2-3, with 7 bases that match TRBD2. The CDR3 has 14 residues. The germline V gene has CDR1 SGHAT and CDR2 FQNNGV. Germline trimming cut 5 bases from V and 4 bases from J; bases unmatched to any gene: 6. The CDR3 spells CASSPWRESDTQYF. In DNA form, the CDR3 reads TGTGCCAGCAGCCCGTGGCGGGAGTCAGATACGCAGTATTTT. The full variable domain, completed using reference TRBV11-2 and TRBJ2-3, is EAGVAQSPRYKIIEKRQSVAFWCNPISGHATLYWYQQILGQGPKLLIQFQNNGVVDDSQLPKDRFSAERLKGVDSTLKIQPAKLEDSAVYLCASSPWRESDTQYFGPGTRLTVL.

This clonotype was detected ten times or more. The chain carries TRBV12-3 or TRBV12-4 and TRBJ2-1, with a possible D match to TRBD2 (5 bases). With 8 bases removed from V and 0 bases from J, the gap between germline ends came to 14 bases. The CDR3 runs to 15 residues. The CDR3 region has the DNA TGTGCCAGCGGTAGCGTACCGAGCTCCTACAATGAGCAGTTCTTC. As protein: CASGSVPSSYNEQFF.

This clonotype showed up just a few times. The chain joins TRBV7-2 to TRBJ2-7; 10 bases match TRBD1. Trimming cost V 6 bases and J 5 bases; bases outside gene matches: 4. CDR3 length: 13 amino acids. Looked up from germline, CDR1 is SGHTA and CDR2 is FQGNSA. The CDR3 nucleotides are TGTGCCAGCAGAAGACAGGGGGCGAACGAGCAGTACTTC. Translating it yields CASRRQGANEQYF.

The CDR3 loop is CASSGGAPSTDTQYF. The CDR3 region has the DNA TGTGCCAGCAGTGGGGGTGCGCCTAGCACAGATACGCAGTATTTT. The rearrangement links TRBV2 to TRBJ2-3; D remains ambiguous. The germline gives CDR1 SNHLY, CDR2 FYNNEI. The CDR3 contains 15 residues. Trimming stripped 4 bases from V and 0 bases from J, with 11 bases between. Based on the CDR3 plus reference TRBV2 and TRBJ2-3, the full variable domain is EPEVTQTPSHQVTQMGQEVILRCVPISNHLYFYWYRQILGQKVEFLVSFYNNEISEKSEIFDDQFSVERPDGSNFTLKIRSTKLEDSAMYFCASSGGAPSTDTQYFGPGTRLTVL.

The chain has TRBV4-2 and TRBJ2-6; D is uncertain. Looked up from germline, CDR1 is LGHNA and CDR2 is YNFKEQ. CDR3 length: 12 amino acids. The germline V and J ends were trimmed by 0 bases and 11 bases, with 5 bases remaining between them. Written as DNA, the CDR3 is TGTGCCAGCAGCCAAGATTCCCACGTCCTGACTTTC. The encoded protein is CASSQDSHVLTF.

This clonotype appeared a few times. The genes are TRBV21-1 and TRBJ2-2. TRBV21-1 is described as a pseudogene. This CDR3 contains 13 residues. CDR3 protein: CASSKPFPGELFF. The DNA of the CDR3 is TGTGCCAGCAGCAAGCCGTTCCCCGGGGAGCTGTTTTTT.

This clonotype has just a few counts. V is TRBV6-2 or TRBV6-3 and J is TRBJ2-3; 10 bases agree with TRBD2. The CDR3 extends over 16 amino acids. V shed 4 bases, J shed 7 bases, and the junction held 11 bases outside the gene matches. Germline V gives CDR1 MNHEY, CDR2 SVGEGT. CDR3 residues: CASSSFLAGVGNTQYF. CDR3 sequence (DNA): TGTGCCAGCAGTTCCTTTCTAGCGGGAGTGGGGAATACGCAGTATTTT.